These T cell receptor beta chains were read from a single sample in a study of siplizumab effects on memory and regulatory T cells. Repertoires were generated with immunoSEQ multiplex PCR, while TCRdb's copy carries only in-frame clones and drops some. The sample shows just over 50,000 clones, less than 98% of them seen only once. Sequences were obtained from naive CD4+ T cells sorted from blood. All receptors derive from a human donor in good health. Both conserved end residues are part of each CDR3. A D gene is named only where the DNA matches it firmly. Rows give clone size only sometimes, using once, few, many, or a class for an expanded clone.

>NA|TRBJ2-7|TRBD2|TRBV28
TGTGCCAGCAAGGGACTACCGTTTGCCTACGAGCAGTACTTC
CASKGLPFAYEQYF
>NA|TRBJ1-5|NA|TRBV6-1
TGTGCCAGCAGTGAAGTTGGGGGTAAGAATCAGCCCCAGCATTTT
CASSEVGGKNQPQHF
>NA|TRBJ2-3|NA|TRBV28
TGTGCCAGCAGCCCCATTACCTTCGACGAGGATACGCAGTATTTT
CASSPITFDEDTQYF
>NA|TRBJ2-2|NA|TRBV7-3
TGTGCCAGCAGCATACAGGCGGCAGGGAACACCGGGGAGCTGTTTTTT
CASSIQAAGNTGELFF
>NA|TRBJ2-7|NA|TRBV2
TGTGCCAGCAGGAAGGGGGTTCTGGAGGGCCCCTCCTACGAGCAGTACTTC
CASRKGVLEGPSYEQYF
>few|TRBJ1-1|NA|TRBV2
TGTGCCAGCACTTTCGACACTGAAGCTTTCTTT
CASTFDTEAFF
>NA|TRBJ2-5|NA|TRBV7-9
TGTGCCAGCAGCTTAGCGGTGGGGTTAGAGACCCAGTACTTC
CASSLAVGLETQYF
>NA|TRBJ2-6|NA|TRBV9
TGTGCCAGCAGTTCAACCTCTGGGGCCAACGTCCTGACTTTC
CASSSTSGANVLTF
>NA|TRBJ1-3|NA|TRBV19
TGTGCCAGTAGTATGGCCTTCGGCTCTGGAAACACCATATATTTT
CASSMAFGSGNTIYF
>few|TRBJ1-1|NA|TRBV19
TGTGCCAGTAGCTCCCTTGCCAGGGTCACTGAAGCTTTCTTT
CASSSLARVTEAFF
>NA|TRBJ1-1|NA|TRBV10-3
TGTGCCATCAGTGACTCGAGCCGGGTGGGGGGGAACACTGAAGCTTTCTTT
CAISDSSRVGGNTEAFF
>NA|TRBJ2-5|TRBD2|TRBV5-1
TGCGCCAGCAGCGATACTAGCGGGAGGAACCAAGAGACCCAGTACTTC
CASSDTSGRNQETQYF